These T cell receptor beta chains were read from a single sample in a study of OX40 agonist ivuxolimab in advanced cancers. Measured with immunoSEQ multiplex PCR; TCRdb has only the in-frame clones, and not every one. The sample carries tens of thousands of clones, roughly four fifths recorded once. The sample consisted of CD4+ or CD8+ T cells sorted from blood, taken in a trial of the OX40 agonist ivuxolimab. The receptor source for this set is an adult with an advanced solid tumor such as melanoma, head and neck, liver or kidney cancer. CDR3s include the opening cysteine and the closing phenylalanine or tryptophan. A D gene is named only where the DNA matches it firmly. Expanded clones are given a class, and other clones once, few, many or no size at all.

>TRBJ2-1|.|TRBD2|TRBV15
CATRTSGSYNEQFF
TGTGCCACCAGGACTAGCGGCTCCTACAATGAGCAGTTCTTC
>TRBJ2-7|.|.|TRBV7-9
CASLYRSGYEQYF
TGTGCCAGTCTATACAGGTCCGGTTACGAGCAGTACTTC
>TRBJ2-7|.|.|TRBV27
CASTPKGSLAYEQYF
TGTGCCAGCACCCCCAAGGGGTCTTTAGCCTACGAGCAGTACTTC
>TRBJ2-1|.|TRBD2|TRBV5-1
CASSSAGGYNEQFF
TGCGCCAGCAGCTCCGCCGGGGGGTACAATGAGCAGTTCTTC
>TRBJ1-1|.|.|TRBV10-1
CASSETLESRNTEAFF
TGCGCCAGCAGTGAGACTTTGGAAAGCAGGAACACTGAAGCTTTCTTT
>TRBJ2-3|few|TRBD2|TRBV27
CASRLLAASTDTQYF
TGTGCCAGCAGATTACTAGCGGCGAGCACAGATACGCAGTATTTT
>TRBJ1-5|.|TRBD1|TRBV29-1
CSGGTGSFYSNQPQHF
TGCAGCGGTGGGACAGGGAGTTTCTATAGCAATCAGCCCCAGCATTTT
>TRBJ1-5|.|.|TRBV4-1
CASSQDSGGNQPQHF
TGCGCCAGCAGCCAAGATTCAGGAGGGAATCAGCCCCAGCATTTT
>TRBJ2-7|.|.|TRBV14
CASSQDLSGGSYEQYF
TGTGCCAGCAGCCAAGATCTCTCCGGGGGCTCCTACGAGCAGTACTTC
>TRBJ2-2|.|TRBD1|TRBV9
CASSVPRQGADSGELFF
TGTGCCAGCAGCGTACCCCGACAGGGGGCAGATTCCGGGGAGCTGTTTTTT
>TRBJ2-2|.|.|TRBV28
CASSFFGDTGELFF
TGTGCCAGCAGTTTTTTTGGGGACACCGGGGAGCTGTTTTTT
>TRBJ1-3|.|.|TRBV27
CASSLSREPGNTIYF
TGTGCCAGCAGTTTATCTCGGGAGCCTGGAAACACCATATATTTT
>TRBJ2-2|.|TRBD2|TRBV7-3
CASSPASGGPSTGELFF
TGTGCCAGCAGCCCGGCTAGCGGGGGACCATCCACCGGGGAGCTGTTTTTT
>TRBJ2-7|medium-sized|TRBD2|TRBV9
CASSISSGVGYYEQYF
TGTGCCAGCAGCATCTCCAGCGGGGTGGGGTACTACGAGCAGTACTTC